This TCR beta chain derives from a study of blood T cell repertoires in COVID-19. V gave up 5 bases and J gave up 1 base, with 11 bases separating them. The CDR3 length is 14 residues. Germline V lookup: CDR1 MNHEY, CDR2 SVGEGT. Assay used: immunoSEQ multiplex PCR; TCRdb lists only in-frame clones, some missing. The sample gives tens of thousands of clones, under 90% of which show up once; approximately 15% is in the top ten. The rearrangement uses TRBV6-2 or TRBV6-3 and TRBJ1-1; unclear D gene. The specimen sequenced was peripheral blood. This sequence originates from a man aged 65 to 85 with active COVID-19. CDR3 nucleotide sequence: TGTGCCAGCAGTATCACGGGAGGGAACACTGAAGCTTTCTTT. Its protein is CASSITGGNTEAFF.